Below are 30 T cell receptor beta chains sequenced from a single sample in a study of vaccination and CD4 T cells after COVID-19. Time point given: late sampling 161 to 241 days after vaccination in three convalescent patients. As for treatment: roughly 10-day PBMC culture with coronavirus spike peptide pools or control peptides (ViraFEST assay). Cultured CD4+ T-cell DNA underwent Oncomine TCR Beta short-read sequencing. MiXCR was run by TCRdb on the PCR reads, yielding one entry per CDR3 protein. The data show under 30,000 distinct CDR3 sequences, 40% to 55% seen once. Their recognized antigens are unknown. The sequenced sample was CD4+ T cells from blood, cultured in vitro, obtained about 7 months after SARS-CoV-2 vaccination. These receptors were taken from a human donor who had recovered from COVID-19.

The V call is TRBV20-1, the J call TRBJ2-7; 8 positions agree with TRBD1. The ends lost 1 base at V and 4 bases at J; junction bases unmatched: 6. CDR3 size: 14 residues. Germline V gives CDR1 DFQATT, CDR2 SNEGSKA (reference sequence). The CDR3 region has the DNA TGCAGTGCTAGAGTTTTGGGACAGGAATACGAGCAGTACTTC. Translating it yields CSARVLGQEYEQYF.

The genes are TRBV15 and TRBJ2-1; TRBD2 is a possible D gene (6 bases). Trimming stripped 3 bases from V and 4 bases from J, with 10 bases between. The CDR3 runs to 14 residues. The germline gives CDR1 LNHNV, CDR2 YYDKDF (reference sequence). The CDR3: CATSRGRGYNEQFF. The CDR3 bases are TGTGCCACCAGCAGGGGGCGGGGATACAATGAGCAGTTCTTC.

In its sample, this clonotype was seen a few times. V is TRBV20-1 and J is TRBJ2-7, with D possibly TRBD1 on 6 matching bases. The V and J ends lost 3 bases and 0 bases respectively, with 12 bases between them. The CDR3 length is 14 residues. Germline V gene data show CDR1 as DFQATT and CDR2 as SNEGSKA (reference sequence). CDR3 protein: CSASWTASSYEQYF. The CDR3 DNA reads as TGCAGTGCTAGTTGGACAGCGAGCTCCTACGAGCAGTACTTC.

The J gene is TRBJ2-7, the V gene TRBV28; 9 nucleotides line up with TRBD2. The CDR3 runs 16 residues. Trimming cost V 2 bases and J 6 bases; bases outside gene matches: 11. Germline assignment: CDR1 MDHEN and CDR2 SYDVKM. CDR3 DNA: TGTGCCAGCAGTTTAGGGGGTCCGGGACTAGCTTCCGAGCAGTACTTC. Protein product: CASSLGGPGLASEQYF. Using reference TRBV28 and TRBJ2-7 for the parts outside the CDR3, the full variable domain is DVKVTQSSRYLVKRTGEKVFLECVQDMDHENMFWYRQDPGLGLRLIYFSYDVKMKEKGDIPEGYSVSREKKERFSLILESASTNQTSMYLCASSLGGPGLASEQYFGPGTRLTVT.

CDR3 nucleotide sequence: TGTGCCAGCAGCCGGGACAGGGCGCCCTATAATTCACCCCTCCACTTT. Residues: CASSRDRAPYNSPLHF. The chain couples TRBV5-4 to TRBJ1-6; 9 bases match TRBD1. V shed 4 bases, J shed 2 bases, and the junction held 4 bases outside the gene matches. This CDR3 is 16 amino acids long. The V gene's germline CDR1 is SGHNT and CDR2 YYREEE (reference sequence).

The chain uses TRBV20-1 and TRBJ2-7; 12 bases are shared with TRBD2. Germline CDR1 DFQATT, CDR2 SNEGSKA (reference sequence). The CDR3 covers 17 residues. The J segment lost 3 bases and the V segment lost 1 base, leaving 10 bases of the junction unmatched. The CDR3 bases are TGCAGTGCTAGAGGTGGACTAGCGGGACGGGACCTCTACGAGCAGTACTTC. It specifies CSARGGLAGRDLYEQYF.

The chain links TRBV5-8 to TRBJ2-7, with D unresolved. V was trimmed by 0 bases and J by 2 bases, leaving 6 bases between them. The germline V gene encodes CDR1 SGHTS and CDR2 YDEGEE. The CDR3 spans 13 residues. CDR3 DNA: TGTGCCAGCAGCTTGGATCAGACCTACGAGCAGTACTTC. It translates to CASSLDQTYEQYF.

This clonotype was picked up a small number of times. The rearrangement links TRBV7-9 to TRBJ1-5; 8 bases align to TRBD1. V lost 4 bases and J lost 9; bases outside the gene matches: 8. The V gene's germline CDR1 is SEHNR and CDR2 FQNEAQ (reference sequence). This CDR3 is built from 14 residues. CDR3 coding DNA: TGTGCCAGCAGCTCGCAGGGGGCAGAGGGGCCCCAGCATTTT. Translation gives CASSSQGAEGPQHF.

The rearrangement links TRBV20-1 to TRBJ1-5, with D unresolved. V dropped 1 base and J dropped 0 bases, with 10 bases sitting between them. In germline, CDR1 is DFQATT, CDR2 SNEGSKA (reference sequence). The CDR3 length is 15 residues. CDR3 DNA: TGCAGTGCTAGAGGGGCCAGCTATAGCAATCAGCCCCAGCATTTT. The encoded protein is CSARGASYSNQPQHF.

V is TRBV29-1 and J is TRBJ1-1, with no clear D. The CDR3 has 15 amino acids. Trimming removed 7 bases at V and 1 base at J, with 19 bases between. Germline loops: CDR1 SQVTM, CDR2 ANQGSEA. The CDR3 protein is CSAGVGLLRNTEAFF. As DNA, the CDR3 is TGCAGCGCTGGGGTGGGTTTGTTAAGGAACACTGAAGCTTTCTTT.

The chain carries TRBV7-3 and TRBJ2-1; D is possibly TRBD1 or TRBD2 (5 bases each). The CDR3 runs 14 residues. V was shortened by 5 bases and J by 2 bases, with 10 bases between the two germline ends. CDR1 is SGHTA and CDR2 is FQGTGA in the germline V gene. CDR3 sequence: CASSRPGPYNEQFF. In DNA form, the CDR3 reads TGTGCCAGCAGCCGACCGGGACCCTACAATGAGCAGTTCTTC.

The chain recombines TRBV29-1 with TRBJ2-7; tentative D call: TRBD2 (6 bases). With 3 bases removed from V and 4 bases from J, the gap between germline ends came to 10 bases. Germline V gene data show CDR1 as SQVTM and CDR2 as ANQGSEA. This CDR3 spans 12 amino acids. CDR3 sequence (DNA): TGCAGCGTTGAGGCCGGGGGATACGAGCAGTACTTC. Its protein is CSVEAGGYEQYF.

This clonotype is medium-sized (0.01 to 0.1%). V usage is TRBV20-1 and J usage is TRBJ2-7, with D tentatively TRBD1 (6 bases). The CDR3 loop spans 13 amino acids. Trimming left V 2 bases short and J 2 bases short, with 10 bases between. Germline CDR1 DFQATT, CDR2 SNEGSKA (reference sequence). The CDR3 DNA reads as TGCAGTGCTAGAAGCCAGGGGACCTACGAGCAGTACTTC. Amino acid sequence: CSARSQGTYEQYF.

This chain joins TRBV5-1 and TRBJ2-1, with D possibly matching TRBD2 (6 bases). The CDR3 extends over 14 amino acids. CDR1 SGHRS and CDR2 YFSETQ come from the germline V gene. Trimming removed 4 bases from V and 1 base from J, with 9 bases in between. CDR3 residues: CASSHGLSYNEQFF. CDR3 sequence (DNA): TGCGCCAGCAGCCACGGACTATCCTACAATGAGCAGTTCTTC.

This clonotype was picked up a small number of times. The gene calls are TRBV27 and TRBJ1-6; tentative D call: TRBD1 (5 bases). The CDR3 sequence is 15 residues long. Germline lookup yields CDR1 MNHEY and CDR2 SMNVEV (reference sequence). The V end lost 6 bases, the J end lost 7 bases, and 16 bases lay between the germline ends. The CDR3 nucleotides are TGTGCCAGCAGCCGCGAAGGGGTGTGGAATTCACCCCTCCACTTT. Its protein is CASSREGVWNSPLHF.

The genes are TRBV27 and TRBJ2-3; TRBD2 agrees at 8 bases. V shed 7 bases, J shed 1 base, and the junction held 4 bases outside the gene matches. The CDR3 runs 14 residues. The germline CDR1 and CDR2 sequences are MNHEY and SMNVEV (reference sequence). The CDR3 region is CASIAGGGTDTQYF. In DNA, the CDR3 is TGTGCCAGCATTGCGGGAGGTGGCACAGATACGCAGTATTTT.

The chain's CDR3 is CASSEISSGANVLTF. The CDR3 DNA is TGTGCCAGCAGTGAAATAAGCTCTGGGGCCAACGTCCTGACTTTC. J is TRBJ2-6 and V is TRBV25-1; no reliable D call. With 2 bases removed from V and 0 bases from J, the gap between germline ends came to 5 bases. CDR1 MGHDK and CDR2 SYGVNS come from the germline V gene. The CDR3 has 15 residues.

This chain links TRBV28 with TRBJ2-7; 14 bases map to TRBD2. Trimming took 5 bases from V and 2 from J; bases not matched to a gene: 11. The length of the CDR3 is 18 residues. The germline CDR1 and CDR2 sequences are MDHEN and SYDVKM. The CDR3 sequence: CASSPGLAGEAAPYEQYF. The CDR3 region has the DNA TGTGCCAGCAGTCCGGGACTAGCGGGAGAAGCGGCCCCCTACGAGCAGTACTTC.

This clonotype was counted a few times. The CDR3 sequence is CATPGIGSGIYEQYF. The CDR3 nucleotides read TGTGCCACCCCGGGGATAGGTAGCGGGATTTACGAGCAGTACTTC. The J gene is TRBJ2-7, the V gene TRBV6-4; 8 bases map to TRBD2. J was trimmed by 4 bases and V by 10 bases; bases with no gene match: 15. This CDR3 contains 15 residues. Germline CDR1 reads MRHNA; CDR2 reads SNTAGT.

The V and J genes are TRBV24-1 and TRBJ2-2, with D perhaps matching TRBD1 (7 bases). The germline V gene has CDR1 KGHDR and CDR2 SFDVKD. Trimming removed 4 bases from V and 3 bases from J, with 14 bases in between. The CDR3 is 16 amino acids. The CDR3 region has the DNA TGTGCCACCAGTGACGCGACAGGGAGGCACACCGGGGAGCTGTTTTTT. It codes for CATSDATGRHTGELFF.

This clonotype turned up a few times. The rearrangement links TRBV27 to TRBJ2-1; D tentatively reads TRBD1 or TRBD2 (5 bases each). CDR1 is MNHEY, CDR2 SMNVEV, per germline (reference sequence). This CDR3 is built from 14 residues. Trimming cost V 5 bases and J 6 bases, with 14 bases left between them. The DNA for the CDR3 is TGTGCCAGCAGTCGTATCGGGGCCTCCAATGAGCAGTTCTTC. Translating it yields CASSRIGASNEQFF.

The table lists this clonotype with a few counts. The V call is TRBV20-1, the J call TRBJ2-7, with 7 bases identical to TRBD2. The junction had 11 bases not matched to a gene; V was cut back by 5 bases and J by 1 base. The V gene's germline CDR1 is DFQATT and CDR2 SNEGSKA (reference sequence). The CDR3 has 15 amino acids. The CDR3 DNA follows: TGCAGTGCTTGCCAACTAGCGTCGAGTTCCTACGAGCAGTACTTC. Protein: CSACQLASSSYEQYF.

The rearrangement joins TRBV20-1 to TRBJ1-2; TRBD1 aligns across 7 bases. Germline values: CDR1 DFQATT, CDR2 SNEGSKA (reference sequence). Germline trimming cut 3 bases from V and 8 bases from J; bases unmatched to any gene: 30. The CDR3 is made up of 20 amino acids. The CDR3 here is CSASYPPKPETGMNTDGYTF. Here the CDR3 DNA reads TGCAGTGCTAGTTACCCCCCGAAGCCAGAGACAGGGATGAATACGGACGGCTACACCTTC.

The chain couples TRBV7-2 to TRBJ2-1; 13 bases align to TRBD2. V was clipped by 8 bases and J by 2 bases; unmatched bases: 6. This CDR3 comprises 16 residues. Germline CDR1 reads SGHTA; CDR2 reads FQGNSA. In nucleotides, the CDR3 is TGTGCCAGCGGGAGGACTAGCGGGAGCCCCTACAATGAGCAGTTCTTC. This codes for CASGRTSGSPYNEQFF.

The genes are TRBV5-4 and TRBJ1-6; D is undetermined. V lost 4 bases to trimming and J lost 2 bases, with 13 bases between them. CDR1 SGHNT and CDR2 YYREEE come from the germline V gene (reference sequence). CDR3 size: 16 residues. The CDR3 sequence: CASSVGRRAYNSPLHF. The CDR3 DNA reads TGTGCCAGCAGCGTGGGTCGGAGAGCCTATAATTCACCCCTCCACTTT. Full variable domain (outside the CDR3, taken from reference TRBV5-4 and TRBJ1-6): ETGVTQSPTHLIKTRGQQVTLRCSSQSGHNTVSWYQQALGQGPQFIFQYYREEENGRGNFPPRFSGLQFPNYSSELNVNALELDDSALYLCASSVGRRAYNSPLHFGNGTRLTVT.

In regard to this clonotype: At one end, the junction sequence differs from germline, possibly due to a read error. V gene TRBV20-1 combines with J gene TRBJ1-1; D unclear. Germline-derived CDR1 and CDR2 are DFQATT and SNEGSKA (reference sequence). The CDR3 has 14 residues. The CDR3 DNA sequence: TGCAGTGTCAGAGGGAACCCGGGAGCCACTAAAGCTTTCTTT. This sequence encodes CSVRGNPGATKAFF.

This clonotype was counted between two and nine times. CDR3 coding DNA: TGTGCCAGCAGCTCCGGCGACAGGGACTATGGCTACACCTTC. It yields the protein CASSSGDRDYGYTF. This chain joins TRBV11-2 and TRBJ1-2; TRBD1 aligns across 7 bases. The V gene end was trimmed by 4 bases and the J gene end by 3 bases; junction bases not matched to a gene: 5. The CDR3 has 14 amino acids. The germline gives CDR1 SGHAT, CDR2 FQNNGV.

The table lists this clonotype with a few counts. The chain carries TRBV6-1 and TRBJ1-1; no clear D. The V end lost 6 bases, the J end lost 4 bases, and 24 bases lay between the germline ends. The CDR3 is made up of 17 amino acids. Germline V gene sequence: CDR1 MNHNS, CDR2 SASEGT. DNA for the CDR3: TGTGCCAGCAGCTCCCAGATGGACCCTAGAACCCCCACTGAAGCTTTCTTT. Protein product: CASSSQMDPRTPTEAFF.

V gene TRBV6-2 or TRBV6-3 combines with J gene TRBJ1-5, with D perhaps matching TRBD1 (5 bases). The germline V gene has CDR1 MNHEY and CDR2 SVGEGT. V lost 4 bases and J lost 4, with 14 bases in between. The CDR3 contains 15 residues. The CDR3 spells CASSSPMGGNQPQHF. Written as DNA, the CDR3 is TGTGCCAGCAGTTCGCCGATGGGGGGTAATCAGCCCCAGCATTTT.

By its share, this clonotype is medium-sized (0.01 to 0.1%). The chain links TRBV20-1 to TRBJ2-5; D perhaps matches TRBD2 (5 bases). Germline V gene lookup returns CDR1 DFQATT and CDR2 SNEGSKA (reference sequence). V shed 6 bases and J shed 4 bases, with 9 bases lying between them. The CDR3 sequence is 11 residues long. For the CDR3, the DNA is TGCAGTGCATTTAGCGTAGAGACCCAGTACTTC. This translates into CSAFSVETQYF.